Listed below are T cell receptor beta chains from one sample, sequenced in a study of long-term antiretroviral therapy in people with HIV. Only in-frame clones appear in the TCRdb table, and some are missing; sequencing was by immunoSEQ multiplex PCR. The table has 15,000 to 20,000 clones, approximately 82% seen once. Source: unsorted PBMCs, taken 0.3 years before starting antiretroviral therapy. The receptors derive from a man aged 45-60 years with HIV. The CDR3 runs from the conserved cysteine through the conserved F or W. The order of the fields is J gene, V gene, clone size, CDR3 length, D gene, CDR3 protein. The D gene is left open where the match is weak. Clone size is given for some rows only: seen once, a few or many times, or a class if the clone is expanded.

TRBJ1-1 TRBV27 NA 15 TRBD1 CASSPTGYKNTEAFF
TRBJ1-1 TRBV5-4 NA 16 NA CASSPGGQLENTEAFF
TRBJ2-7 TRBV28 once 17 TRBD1 CASSLRRGQGVLYEQYF
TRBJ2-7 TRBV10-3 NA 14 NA CAITGSILGYEQYF
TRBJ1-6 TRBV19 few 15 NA CASTPLGEGNSPLHF
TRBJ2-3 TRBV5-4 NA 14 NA CASRFFPSTDTQYF
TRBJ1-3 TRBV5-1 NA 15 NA CASSPAVGRSNTIYF
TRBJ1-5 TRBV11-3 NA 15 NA CASSLDGAVNQPQHF
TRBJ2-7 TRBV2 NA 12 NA CAEETDSYEQYF
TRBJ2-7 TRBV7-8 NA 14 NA CASSPGRTVYEQYF
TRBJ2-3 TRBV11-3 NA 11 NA CASSLTDTQYF
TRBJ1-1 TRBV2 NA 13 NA CASGSMGSTEAFF
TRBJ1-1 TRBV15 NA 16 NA CATSRDRRGLNTEAFF
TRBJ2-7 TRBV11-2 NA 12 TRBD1 CASSRDSPKVIF
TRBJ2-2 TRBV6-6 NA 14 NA CASSLLGNTGELFF
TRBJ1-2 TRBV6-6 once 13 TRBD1 CASSYTGTDGYTF
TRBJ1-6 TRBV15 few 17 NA CATSRLNSGNWNSPLHF
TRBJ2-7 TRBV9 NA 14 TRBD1 CASSVEPDRYEQYF
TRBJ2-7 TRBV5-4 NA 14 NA CASSLYVGGNEQYF
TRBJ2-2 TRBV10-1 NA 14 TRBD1 CASMGQGDTGELFF
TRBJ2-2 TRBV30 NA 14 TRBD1 CASPRTGNTGELFF
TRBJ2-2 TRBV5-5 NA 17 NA CASSLLPRVANTGELFF
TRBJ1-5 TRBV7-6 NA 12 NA CASSLEGGPQHF
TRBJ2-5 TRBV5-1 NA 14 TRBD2 CASSLEGEGKTQYF
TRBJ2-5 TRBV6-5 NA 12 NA CASSRSQETQYF
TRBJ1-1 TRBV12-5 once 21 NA CASGLVLDSGQHFTMNTEAFF
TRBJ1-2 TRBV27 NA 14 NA CASSLSGTHYGYTF
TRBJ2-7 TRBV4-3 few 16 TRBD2 CASSQEGGINSYEQYF
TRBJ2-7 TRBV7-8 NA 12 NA CASSLLAPEQYF